This record looks at one TCR beta chain sequence and its context. Sample-barcoded 5' priming and a J-beta primer mix drove a second PCR of roughly 6 to 12 cycles. TCRdb itself ran the 5' RACE reads through MiXCR, one entry per CDR3 protein. Of 700,000 or so distinct CDR3 sequences listed, roughly 41% are singletons. The sample is drawn from a study of blood T cells in healthy people across ages. Trimming stripped 6 bases from V and 2 bases from J, with 13 bases between. The CDR3 has 13 residues. From germline, CDR1 is DFQATT and CDR2 SNEGSKA (reference sequence). The chain is built from TRBV20-1 and TRBJ2-5, with D possibly TRBD2 on 6 matching bases. Sequencing was carried out using blood. The source is a man older than 75 in good health. The CDR3: CSASRREQETQYF. Written as DNA, the CDR3 is TGCAGTGCCTCACGGAGGGAGCAAGAGACCCAGTACTTC.